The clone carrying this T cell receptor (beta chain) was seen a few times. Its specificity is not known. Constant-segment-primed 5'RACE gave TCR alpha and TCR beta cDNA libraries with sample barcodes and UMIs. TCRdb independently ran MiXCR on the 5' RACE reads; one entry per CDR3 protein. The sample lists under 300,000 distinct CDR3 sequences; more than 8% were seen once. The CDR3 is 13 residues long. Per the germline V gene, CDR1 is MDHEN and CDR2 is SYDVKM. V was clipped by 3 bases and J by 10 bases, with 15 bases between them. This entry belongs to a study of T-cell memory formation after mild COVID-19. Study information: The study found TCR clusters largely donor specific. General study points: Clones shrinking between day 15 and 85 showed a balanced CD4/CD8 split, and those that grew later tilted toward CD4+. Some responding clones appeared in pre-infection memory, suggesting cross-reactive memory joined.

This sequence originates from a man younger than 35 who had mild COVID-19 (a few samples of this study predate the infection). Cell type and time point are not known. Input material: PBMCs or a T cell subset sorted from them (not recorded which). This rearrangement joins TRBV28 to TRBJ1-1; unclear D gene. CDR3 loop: CASSFDGIWGAFF. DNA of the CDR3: TGTGCCAGCAGTTTTGACGGCATTTGGGGAGCTTTCTTT.